This T cell receptor beta chain stems from a study of human T cells and chemical hapten exposure. This clonotype was picked up a small number of times. What it binds is not known. TCRdb reanalysed the RACE reads using MiXCR and keeps one entry per CDR3 protein. The table includes just over 80,000 distinct CDR3 sequences, around 10% detected once. Study-level results: Against controls, expanded TCRs gave rise to significantly more large CDR3 similarity clusters. The number of TCRs above 1 in 1000 frequency did not change after DPC sensitization.

Time point in this sample: patch test 1, 2 weeks after DPC sensitization. Indicated treatment: therapeutic diphenylcyclopropenone sensitization with weekly scalp DPC. Trimming shortened V by 6 bases and J by 0 bases, and 15 bases separated the two germline ends. The CDR3 contains 15 residues. The V gene's germline CDR1 is SQVTM and CDR2 ANQGSEA. The TCR comes from a woman aged 45-59 years with alopecia areata. Some clones in this sample may be carry-over from other donors' samples. J is TRBJ2-1 and V is TRBV29-1, with TRBD2 as a possible D gene (7 bases). The sample consisted of whole blood, taken in connection with sensitization to the hapten diphenylcyclopropenone (DPC). The CDR3, as DNA: TGCAGCGTGCTGGGGGGGCTAAGCTCCTACAATGAGCAGTTCTTC. Its translation: CSVLGGLSSYNEQFF.